The 7 T cell receptor beta chains below all came from one sample that was sequenced in a study of cytotoxic CD8 clonotypes in ibrutinib-treated CLL. Some clones are missing from TCRdb's copy, which holds only in-frame ones; the method was immunoSEQ multiplex PCR. This sample carries 150,000 to 200,000 clones, 81% of them seen once, and the ten largest clones take under 2.5%. Source: PBMCs, taken after 12 months of ibrutinib treatment. The receptor source for this set is a human donor with chronic lymphocytic leukemia.

The chain carries TRBV5-4 and TRBJ2-7; D is undetermined. Germline-derived CDR1 and CDR2 are SGHNT and YYREEE (reference sequence). Deletions cut 0 bases from V and 7 bases from J, with 11 bases between. The CDR3 consists of 13 residues. Here the CDR3 reads CASSLGQVGEQYF. CDR3 DNA: TGTGCCAGCAGCTTGGGGCAGGTTGGTGAGCAGTACTTC.

The CDR3 protein is CASNTASYNEQFF. The CDR3, as DNA: TGTGCCAGCAATACAGCCTCCTACAATGAGCAGTTCTTC. The J gene is TRBJ2-1, the V gene TRBV6-1; D is unclear. The CDR3 has 13 amino acids. The V end lost 7 bases, the J end lost 0 bases, and 7 bases lay between the germline ends. Germline assignment: CDR1 MNHNS and CDR2 SASEGT.

The chain recombines TRBV4-2 with TRBJ2-2; TRBD1 is a possible D gene (5 bases). The CDR3 totals 15 residues. Germline CDR1 is LGHNA and CDR2 is YNFKEQ. V lost 2 bases and J 3 bases, leaving 10 bases between the germline ends. CDR3 protein: CASSQSDRDTGELFF. CDR3 nucleotide sequence: TGTGCCAGCAGCCAATCCGACAGAGACACCGGGGAGCTGTTTTTT.

The chain carries TRBV9 and TRBJ2-3; D call uncertain. From germline, CDR1 is SGDLS and CDR2 YYNGEE. The CDR3 has 15 residues. V lost 0 bases, J lost 1 base, and 9 bases lay in between. The CDR3 loop is CASSVGIHGTDTQYF. The CDR3 DNA follows: TGTGCCAGCAGCGTAGGCATTCACGGCACAGATACGCAGTATTTT.

The chain recombines TRBV18 with TRBJ2-3; possibly TRBD2 for D (6 bases). V dropped 4 bases and J dropped 2 bases, with 13 bases sitting between them. The CDR3 runs to 15 residues. The germline V gene has CDR1 KGHSH and CDR2 LQKENI. CDR3 in DNA: TGTGCCAGCTCACGTACTCTAGCGTTCACAGATACGCAGTATTTT. Translated: CASSRTLAFTDTQYF.

The V gene is TRBV7-3, the J gene TRBJ2-6, with TRBD2 identical over 16 bases. Per germline, CDR1 SGHTA and CDR2 FQGTGA. The CDR3 has 18 amino acids. V lost 10 bases to trimming and J lost 2 bases; unmatched junction nucleotides: 8. The DNA of the CDR3 is TGTGCCATCCTGGGACTAGCGGGAGGGTTGACTGGGGCCAACGTCCTGACTTTC. Protein product: CAILGLAGGLTGANVLTF.

This clone has only a few counts. This chain connects TRBV28 to TRBJ1-1; D possibly corresponds to TRBD1 (6 bases). The CDR3 consists of 11 residues. Germline loops: CDR1 MDHEN, CDR2 SYDVKM. V gave up 6 bases and J gave up 8 bases, with 10 bases separating them. CDR3 in DNA: TGTGCCAGCAGGTCGGGACACGAAGCTTTCTTT. Protein: CASRSGHEAFF.